This passage covers 21 T cell receptor beta chains from one sample sequenced in a study of OX40 agonist ivuxolimab in advanced cancers. The method behind the library was the immunoSEQ multiplex PCR assay. As stored in TCRdb, this immuneACCESS dataset retains in-frame rearrangements with V and J assigned. A fraction of the clones does not appear; measured against another copy, unresolved V genes explain less than half of the discrepancy, and the remainder lacks a known reason. The sample table shows about 54,000 clones, and 84% are seen once. The leading ten clones occupy approximately 1.2% of the sample. Sequencing was performed on CD4+ or CD8+ T cells sorted from blood, taken in a trial of the OX40 agonist ivuxolimab. The origin of the receptors is an adult with an advanced solid tumor such as melanoma, head and neck, liver or kidney cancer.

The chain joins TRBV7-2 to TRBJ2-1, with 15 nucleotides matching TRBD2. Germline lookup yields CDR1 SGHTA and CDR2 FQGNSA. V trimming: 6 bases; J trimming: 8 bases; junction bases outside the gene matches: 11. There are 17 residues in the CDR3. The CDR3 region has the DNA TGTGCCAGCAGTTTGGGACTAGCGGGAGGAATGATCGATGAGCAGTTCTTC. Its protein product is CASSLGLAGGMIDEQFF.

The chain employs TRBV28 and TRBJ2-7; 13 bases line up with TRBD2. V trimming: 9 bases; J trimming: 0 bases; junction bases outside the gene matches: 5. CDR3 length equals 15 residues. In germline, CDR1 is MDHEN, CDR2 SYDVKM. The chain's CDR3 is CASKLAGGISYEQYF. The CDR3 region has the DNA TGTGCCAGTAAACTAGCGGGAGGGATCTCCTACGAGCAGTACTTC.

The chain couples TRBV6-1 to TRBJ1-2, with a tentative D call TRBD1 (6 bases). Germline loops: CDR1 MNHNS, CDR2 SASEGT. Trimming removed 6 bases from V and 3 bases from J, with 8 bases in between. The CDR3 consists of 12 residues. The CDR3 is CASRRGDYGYTF. The CDR3 nucleotides are TGTGCCAGCAGAAGGGGGGACTATGGCTACACCTTC.

V gene TRBV10-2 combines with J gene TRBJ2-3; TRBD2 matches at 8 bases. CDR1 and CDR2 (germline): WSHSY, SAAADI. V trimming: 2 bases; J trimming: 3 bases; junction bases outside the gene matches: 4. The CDR3 length is 15 residues. The CDR3 DNA is TGCGCCAGCAGTGAGAGAAGCGGGAGAACAGATACGCAGTATTTT. Its translation: CASSERSGRTDTQYF.

By frequency in the sample, this clone is medium-sized. The gene calls are TRBV10-3 and TRBJ1-3; a weak D match, TRBD1 (6 bases). Germline values: CDR1 ENHRY, CDR2 SYGVKD. CDR3 length: 17 residues. Between the trimmed V and J ends, which lost 10 bases and 0 bases, there was a span of 22 bases. CDR3 DNA sequence: TGTGCCACCCTGTTTATCGGGCAGGGGTCCTCTGGAAACACCATATATTTT. It specifies CATLFIGQGSSGNTIYF.

The chain recombines TRBV11-3 with TRBJ2-7; 14 bases are a match to TRBD2. Germline loops: CDR1 SGHNT, CDR2 YENEEA. The J segment lost 5 bases and the V segment lost 5 bases, leaving 8 bases of the junction unmatched. The CDR3 runs to 16 residues. CDR3: CASSPGLAGVPHEQYF. The CDR3 DNA reads TGTGCCAGCAGCCCGGGACTAGCGGGAGTCCCCCACGAGCAGTACTTC. The whole variable domain, filled in from reference TRBV11-3 and TRBJ2-7, reads EAGVVQSPRYKIIEKKQPVAFWCNPISGHNTLYWYLQNLGQGPELLIRYENEEAVDDSQLPKDRFSAERLKGVDSTLKIQPAELGDSAVYLCASSPGLAGVPHEQYFGPGTRLTVT.

The sample holds one count of this clone. The chain combines TRBV5-1 with TRBJ2-2; D may be TRBD1 (5 bases). V was shortened by 0 bases and J by 6 bases, with 12 bases between the two germline ends. From germline, CDR1 is SGHRS and CDR2 YFSETQ. This CDR3 is built from 15 residues. CDR3 bases: TGCGCCAGCAGCTTGGGGCAGGGATTGGCCGGGGAGCTGTTTTTT. It codes for CASSLGQGLAGELFF.

The sample holds one count of this clone. The rearrangement uses TRBV11-1 and TRBJ1-3, with D perhaps matching TRBD1 (6 bases). V lost 5 bases and J 1 base, leaving 15 bases between the germline ends. In germline, CDR1 is SGHAT, CDR2 FQDESV (reference sequence). CDR3 length: 16 residues. CDR3 sequence: CASSRLRGGSGNTIYF. CDR3 bases: TGTGCCAGCAGCCGTCTCAGGGGTGGATCTGGAAACACCATATATTTT. Looking up the rest from reference TRBV11-1 and TRBJ1-3 gives the full variable domain: EAEVAQSPRYKITEKSQAVAFWCDPISGHATLYWYRQILGQGPELLVQFQDESVVDDSQLPKDRFSAERLKGVDSTLKIQPAELGDSAMYLCASSRLRGGSGNTIYFGEGSWLTVV.

The chain combines TRBV7-2 with TRBJ2-7; D is tentatively TRBD1 or TRBD2 (6 bases each). The CDR3 has 15 residues. Per the germline V gene, CDR1 is SGHTA and CDR2 is FQGNSA. Trimming stripped 1 base from V and 4 bases from J, with 14 bases between. The CDR3 bases are TGTGCCAGCAGCTTAGTGGCCGGGGGCGAGTACGAGCAGTACTTC. Translation gives CASSLVAGGEYEQYF.

The V call is TRBV28, the J call TRBJ2-7; D is uncertain. V dropped 10 bases and J dropped 3 bases, with 16 bases sitting between them. Germline CDR1 and CDR2: MDHEN and SYDVKM. The CDR3 is 13 amino acids. This CDR3 reads CAIAAPEHYEQYF. CDR3 sequence (DNA): TGTGCCATTGCGGCGCCGGAACACTACGAGCAGTACTTC.

This chain links TRBV6-1 with TRBJ2-7; 7 positions agree with TRBD2. CDR1 is MNHNS and CDR2 is SASEGT in the germline V gene. V gave up 4 bases and J gave up 3 bases; unmatched junction bases: 12. CDR3 length: 16 residues. The CDR3: CASSGLGDPGGYEQYF. The DNA for the CDR3 is TGTGCCAGCAGTGGACTCGGGGATCCGGGGGGCTACGAGCAGTACTTC.

A single count supports this clone. The chain uses TRBV6-1 and TRBJ1-3, with D tentatively TRBD1 (5 bases). Germline lookup yields CDR1 MNHNS and CDR2 SASEGT. This CDR3 has 15 amino acids. V was trimmed by 2 bases and J by 4 bases, leaving 12 bases between them. The CDR3 reads CASSEISGTGNTIYF. The DNA for the CDR3 is TGTGCCAGCAGTGAAATAAGCGGGACCGGAAACACCATATATTTT.

This chain links TRBV6-1 with TRBJ1-2, with no clear D. V lost 2 bases and J lost 7, with 11 bases in between. Germline V gene sequence: CDR1 MNHNS, CDR2 SASEGT. CDR3 length equals 13 residues. The CDR3 sequence is CASSETGRPGYTF. DNA of the CDR3: TGTGCCAGCAGTGAAACGGGGAGGCCTGGCTACACCTTC.

The chain uses TRBV6-6 and TRBJ1-1; unclear D gene. V lost 7 bases, J lost 3 bases, and 12 bases lay in between. CDR3 length: 13 amino acids. CDR1 is MNHNY, CDR2 SVGAGI, per germline (reference sequence). The CDR3 sequence: CASNTQSYTEAFF. CDR3 nucleotides: TGTGCCAGCAATACTCAGAGCTACACTGAAGCTTTCTTT.

The gene calls are TRBV5-4 and TRBJ2-7; D unclear. Germline V gives CDR1 SGHNT, CDR2 YYREEE (reference sequence). With 4 bases removed from V and 4 bases from J, the gap between germline ends came to 9 bases. This CDR3 spans 12 amino acids. CDR3 amino acids: CASSDQDYEQYF. CDR3 in DNA: TGTGCCAGCAGCGATCAAGATTACGAGCAGTACTTC.

This clone was detected only a few times. J is TRBJ1-2 and V is TRBV7-9; D possibly corresponds to TRBD1 (5 bases). V shed 1 base and J shed 3 bases, with 12 bases lying between them. From germline, CDR1 is SEHNR and CDR2 FQNEAQ (reference sequence). CDR3 length equals 15 residues. Here the CDR3 DNA reads TGTGCCAGCAGCTTAGATATGGGAGGGGACTATGGCTACACCTTC. Amino acid sequence: CASSLDMGGDYGYTF. The variable domain in full, with the rest retrieved from reference TRBV7-9 and TRBJ1-2, is DTGVSQNPRHKITKRGQNVTFRCDPISEHNRLYWYRQTLGQGPEFLTYFQNEAQLEKSRLLSDRFSAERPKGSFSTLEIQRTEQGDSAMYLCASSLDMGGDYGYTFGSGTRLTVV.

The J gene is TRBJ2-1, the V gene TRBV10-1; maybe TRBD2 (5 bases). CDR1 is WNHNN, CDR2 SYGVQD, per germline (reference sequence). The CDR3 sequence is 15 residues long. The V end lost 0 bases, the J end lost 4 bases, and 10 bases lay between the germline ends. CDR3: CASSESGDTYNEQFF. In DNA form, the CDR3 reads TGCGCCAGCAGTGAGTCGGGAGACACGTACAATGAGCAGTTCTTC.

CDR3 sequence: CASRGGGYDEQFF. CDR3 nucleotides: TGTGCCAGCAGGGGAGGGGGCTATGATGAGCAGTTCTTC. The rearrangement uses TRBV6-5 and TRBJ2-1; D is tentatively TRBD1 or TRBD2 (7 bases each). The CDR3 loop spans 13 amino acids. Looked up from germline, CDR1 is MNHEY and CDR2 is SVGAGI. V was pared by 6 bases and J by 8 bases, with 14 bases between.

This clone occurred a few times. The chain is built from TRBV5-1 and TRBJ2-3; no reliable D call. V was pared by 7 bases and J by 6 bases, with 9 bases between. Germline lookup yields CDR1 SGHRS and CDR2 YFSETQ. The CDR3 consists of 11 residues. The CDR3 DNA follows: TGCGCCAGCGCTGAGTGGGATACGCAGTATTTT. Protein sequence: CASAEWDTQYF.

This clone was counted once. The chain couples TRBV18 to TRBJ2-7, with 14 bases aligning to TRBD2. Per the germline V gene, CDR1 is KGHSH and CDR2 is LQKENI. The CDR3 loop spans 19 amino acids. The V segment lost 5 bases and the J segment 0 bases; nucleotides outside the gene matches: 12. The CDR3 sequence is CASSSSLGTSGSNSYEQYF. The CDR3, as DNA: TGTGCCAGCTCATCGTCACTGGGGACTAGCGGGAGTAACTCCTACGAGCAGTACTTC.

The CDR3 DNA reads TGTGCCAGCAGCTTGGCTAACACCGGGGAGCTGTTTTTT. Protein: CASSLANTGELFF. The chain employs TRBV5-4 and TRBJ2-2, with no clear D. The CDR3 is 13 residues long. The germline gives CDR1 SGHNT, CDR2 YYREEE (reference sequence). V was pared by 0 bases and J by 2 bases, with 2 bases between.